Each of the 10 T cell receptor beta chains below was sequenced from the same sample in a study of blood T cell repertoires in COVID-19. Repertoires were generated with immunoSEQ multiplex PCR, while TCRdb's copy carries only in-frame clones and drops some. The sample lists fewer than 85,000 clones; 87% were seen once. The material sequenced was peripheral blood. Source of these receptors: a man aged 45 to 65 with active COVID-19.

V gene TRBV5-4 combines with J gene TRBJ1-2, with D maybe TRBD1 (6 bases). The CDR3 covers 15 residues. The V and J ends lost 4 bases and 4 bases respectively, with 17 bases between them. Per the germline V gene, CDR1 is SGHNT and CDR2 is YYREEE (reference sequence). This CDR3 is CASSPELQGSYGYTF. In DNA, the CDR3 is TGTGCCAGCAGCCCAGAGTTACAGGGATCCTATGGCTACACCTTC.

This clone was seen a single time. V and J are TRBV5-8 and TRBJ2-7, with 7 bases identical to TRBD1. The CDR3 contains 14 residues. CDR1 is SGHTS, CDR2 YDEGEE, per germline. V shed 5 bases, J shed 2 bases, and the junction held 7 bases outside the gene matches. CDR3 in amino acids: CASSLTGLPYEQYF. In DNA, the CDR3 is TGTGCCAGCAGTTTGACAGGGTTGCCCTACGAGCAGTACTTC.

This clone was seen more than once but under ten times. The rearrangement joins TRBV7-3 to TRBJ2-7; perhaps TRBD2 as D (6 bases). Germline V gives CDR1 SGHTA, CDR2 FQGTGA. The CDR3 totals 15 residues. Deletions cut 4 bases from V and 2 bases from J, with 15 bases between. CDR3 sequence reads: CASSSGEPKPYEQYF. Here the CDR3 DNA reads TGTGCCAGCAGCTCGGGGGAGCCAAAACCCTACGAGCAGTACTTC.

The gene calls are TRBV7-8 and TRBJ2-7; TRBD1 matches 9 bases. Germline V CDR1 and CDR2: SGHVS, FQNEAQ. This CDR3 is 14 amino acids long. J was trimmed by 2 bases and V by 4 bases; bases with no gene match: 3. The chain's CDR3 is CASSSRQGAYEQYF. The DNA for the CDR3 is TGTGCCAGCAGCTCCAGACAGGGGGCCTACGAGCAGTACTTC.

This sequence joins TRBV5-1 and TRBJ2-7; 9 nucleotides match TRBD1. CDR1 SGHRS and CDR2 YFSETQ come from the germline V gene. Trimming took 4 bases from V and 3 from J; bases not matched to a gene: 5. This CDR3 has 14 residues. The CDR3 protein is CASSGQGIGYEQYF. The CDR3 bases are TGCGCCAGCAGCGGACAGGGGATCGGCTACGAGCAGTACTTC. Variable domain in full (rest from reference TRBV5-1 and TRBJ2-7): KAGVTQTPRYLIKTRGQQVTLSCSPISGHRSVSWYQQTPGQGLQFLFEYFSETQRNKGNFPGRFSGRQFSNSRSEMNVSTLELGDSALYLCASSGQGIGYEQYFGPGTRLTVT.

This chain joins TRBV4-2 and TRBJ1-2; 9 positions agree with TRBD1. The length of the CDR3 is 15 residues. J was trimmed by 1 base and V by 1 base; bases with no gene match: 1. CDR1 and CDR2 from the germline V gene are LGHNA and YNFKEQ. CDR3 sequence reads: CASSQGQGVNYGYTF. The CDR3 DNA is TGTGCCAGCAGCCAAGGACAGGGGGTTAACTATGGCTACACCTTC.

The chain couples TRBV6-5 to TRBJ1-5; D is possibly TRBD1 (5 bases). V dropped 6 bases and J dropped 0 bases, with 6 bases sitting between them. Germline loops: CDR1 MNHEY, CDR2 SVGAGI. The CDR3 spans 13 residues. CDR3 residues: CASSRDSNQPQHF. The CDR3 nucleotides are TGTGCCAGCAGCAGGGATAGCAATCAGCCCCAGCATTTT.

V usage is TRBV28 and J usage is TRBJ1-2, with D possibly TRBD1 on 5 matching bases. The CDR3 runs to 15 residues. Trimming took 7 bases from V and 8 from J, leaving 23 bases between them. Germline V lookup: CDR1 MDHEN, CDR2 SYDVKM. In DNA form, the CDR3 reads TGTGCCAGCAACGTGTATGGAGGGGCCACTAAGGGCTACACCTTC. Its protein product is CASNVYGGATKGYTF.

The V and J genes are TRBV4-3 and TRBJ1-2; D perhaps matches TRBD1 (5 bases). The length of the CDR3 is 14 residues. Trimming took 4 bases from V and 12 from J, leaving 21 bases between them. Germline V gene sequence: CDR1 LGHNA, CDR2 YSLEER. The CDR3 coding sequence is TGCGCCAGCAGCCCAGATCCAGCAGGGAAGAGTGACACCTTC. Its translation is CASSPDPAGKSDTF.

The rearrangement links TRBV24-1 to TRBJ1-2; TRBD1 matches 7 bases. There are 18 residues in the CDR3. CDR1 and CDR2 (germline): KGHDR, SFDVKD. After removal of 5 bases from V and 5 bases from J, the junction contained 19 bases not matched to a gene. The CDR3 nucleotides are TGTGCCACCAGTGGCCCCGGGACAGATGGGGATGGGGGTTATGGCTACACCTTC. This gives the protein CATSGPGTDGDGGYGYTF.